These T cell receptor beta chains were read from a single sample in a study of T cells in localized non-small cell lung cancer. The data were produced by immunoSEQ multiplex PCR, yet TCRdb's version contains in-frame clones alone and is incomplete. Of more than 20,000 clones listed, around 86% are singletons. The sequenced sample was PBMCs, obtained before any cancer treatment. These receptors came from a man aged 35-69 years with stage II squamous cell lung carcinoma. Both conserved end residues are part of each CDR3. Each record gives: clone size, J gene, D gene, V gene, CDR3 protein, CDR3 DNA. D genes are given only for firm matches. The size entry is marked missing in some rows and otherwise reads once, few, many or a size class.

abundance: few; j_gene: TRBJ2-3; d_gene: .; v_gene: TRBV4-2; CDR3aa: CASSQDFRGAQTDTQYF; CDR3nt: TGTGCCAGCAGCCAAGACTTCCGGGGGGCTCAAACAGATACGCAGTATTTT
abundance: .; j_gene: TRBJ2-1; d_gene: .; v_gene: TRBV7-6; CDR3aa: CASSSISGGGNEQFF; CDR3nt: TGTGCCAGCAGCTCGATTAGCGGAGGGGGCAATGAGCAGTTCTTC
abundance: .; j_gene: TRBJ2-5; d_gene: TRBD2; v_gene: TRBV7-9; CDR3aa: CASSSGGRLIETQYF; CDR3nt: TGTGCCAGCAGCAGCGGGGGGAGATTGATAGAGACCCAGTACTTC
abundance: .; j_gene: TRBJ2-3; d_gene: .; v_gene: TRBV6-5; CDR3aa: CASSYNRAWSTDTQYF; CDR3nt: TGTGCCAGCAGTTACAACAGAGCGTGGAGCACAGATACGCAGTATTTT
abundance: .; j_gene: TRBJ1-3; d_gene: .; v_gene: TRBV6-5; CDR3aa: CASSKTAGSGNTIYF; CDR3nt: TGTGCCAGCAGCAAAACCGCCGGGAGCGGAAACACCATATATTTT
abundance: .; j_gene: TRBJ2-5; d_gene: .; v_gene: TRBV7-9; CDR3aa: CASSLPGRTQYF; CDR3nt: TGTGCCAGCAGCCTCCCCGGCCGGACCCAGTACTTC
abundance: .; j_gene: TRBJ2-2; d_gene: .; v_gene: TRBV5-6; CDR3aa: CASSWGNGELFF; CDR3nt: TGTGCCAGCAGCTGGGGGAACGGGGAGCTGTTTTTT
abundance: .; j_gene: TRBJ2-5; d_gene: TRBD1; v_gene: TRBV5-6; CDR3aa: CASSLAGRGQETQYF; CDR3nt: TGTGCCAGCAGCTTGGCCGGCAGGGGGCAAGAGACCCAGTACTTC
abundance: few; j_gene: TRBJ1-2; d_gene: .; v_gene: TRBV7-6; CDR3aa: CASSLEAGFGYTF; CDR3nt: TGTGCCAGCAGCTTAGAGGCAGGCTTCGGCTACACCTTC
abundance: .; j_gene: TRBJ1-5; d_gene: .; v_gene: TRBV12-5; CDR3aa: CASGLAWGEGAGDQPQHF; CDR3nt: TGTGCTAGTGGTTTGGCCTGGGGGGAAGGAGCGGGAGATCAGCCCCAGCATTTT
abundance: .; j_gene: TRBJ2-5; d_gene: TRBD2; v_gene: TRBV5-5; CDR3aa: CASSEGLAGGQETQYF; CDR3nt: TGTGCCAGCAGTGAGGGCCTAGCGGGAGGGCAAGAGACCCAGTACTTC
abundance: once; j_gene: TRBJ2-1; d_gene: TRBD2; v_gene: TRBV6-1; CDR3aa: CASSRLAPSDEQFF; CDR3nt: TGTGCCAGCAGCAGACTAGCCCCCTCGGATGAGCAGTTCTTC
abundance: .; j_gene: TRBJ2-2; d_gene: TRBD1; v_gene: TRBV7-7; CDR3aa: CASSPDRVGTGELFF; CDR3nt: TGTGCTAGCAGCCCCGACAGGGTGGGAACCGGGGAGCTGTTTTTT
abundance: .; j_gene: TRBJ2-3; d_gene: .; v_gene: TRBV11-1; CDR3aa: CASSFAGSTDTQYF; CDR3nt: TGTGCCAGCAGCTTTGCGGGGTCCACAGATACGCAGTATTTT
abundance: once; j_gene: TRBJ1-3; d_gene: .; v_gene: TRBV6-1; CDR3aa: CATRRQETGNTIYF; CDR3nt: TGTGCCACCCGTCGCCAGGAGACTGGAAACACCATATATTTT
abundance: .; j_gene: TRBJ2-7; d_gene: .; v_gene: TRBV5-1; CDR3aa: CASSYTGLTYEQYF; CDR3nt: TGCGCCAGCAGTTACACGGGACTTACCTACGAGCAGTACTTC
abundance: .; j_gene: TRBJ2-5; d_gene: TRBD2; v_gene: TRBV30; CDR3aa: CACLQRGESAQYF; CDR3nt: TGTGCCTGTCTCCAGCGGGGGGAGTCGGCCCAGTACTTC
abundance: .; j_gene: TRBJ1-2; d_gene: .; v_gene: TRBV7-2; CDR3aa: CASSPRPANYGYTF; CDR3nt: TGTGCCAGCAGCCCACGACCAGCTAACTATGGCTACACCTTC
abundance: .; j_gene: TRBJ1-4; d_gene: TRBD1; v_gene: TRBV30; CDR3aa: CAWSEQGAGEKLFF; CDR3nt: TGTGCCTGGAGTGAACAGGGGGCGGGAGAAAAACTGTTTTTT
abundance: .; j_gene: TRBJ2-1; d_gene: TRBD2; v_gene: TRBV7-3; CDR3aa: CASSFLADNEQFF; CDR3nt: TGTGCCAGCAGCTTCCTAGCGGACAATGAGCAGTTCTTC
abundance: .; j_gene: TRBJ1-4; d_gene: TRBD1; v_gene: TRBV4-1; CDR3aa: CASSQDGTVNEKLFF; CDR3nt: TGCGCCAGCAGCCAAGATGGGACAGTGAACGAAAAACTGTTTTTT
abundance: .; j_gene: TRBJ2-1; d_gene: TRBD2; v_gene: TRBV5-1; CDR3aa: CASSVLLAGGVNEQFF; CDR3nt: TGCGCCAGCAGCGTACTACTAGCGGGAGGTGTAAATGAGCAGTTCTTC
abundance: .; j_gene: TRBJ1-6; d_gene: TRBD1; v_gene: TRBV6-5; CDR3aa: CASSRPDRVSPLHF; CDR3nt: TGTGCCAGCAGCCGCCCGGACAGGGTTTCACCCCTCCACTTT
abundance: .; j_gene: TRBJ1-3; d_gene: .; v_gene: TRBV5-1; CDR3aa: CASSPGRGQRLGNTIYF; CDR3nt: TGCGCCAGCAGCCCGGGCCGGGGGCAGAGGTTGGGAAACACCATATATTTT
abundance: few; j_gene: TRBJ1-5; d_gene: TRBD1; v_gene: TRBV10-3; CDR3aa: CATGQENSNQPQHF; CDR3nt: TGTGCCACCGGACAGGAAAATAGCAATCAGCCCCAGCATTTT
abundance: .; j_gene: TRBJ2-1; d_gene: .; v_gene: TRBV4-1; CDR3aa: CASSPEGGYNEQFF; CDR3nt: TGCGCCAGCAGCCCGGAGGGGGGCTACAATGAGCAGTTCTTC
abundance: .; j_gene: TRBJ2-2; d_gene: TRBD2; v_gene: TRBV29-1; CDR3aa: CSVEDSGTYPSGELFF; CDR3nt: TGCAGCGTTGAAGATAGCGGGACGTATCCTTCGGGGGAGCTGTTTTTT
abundance: few; j_gene: TRBJ1-4; d_gene: TRBD1; v_gene: TRBV19; CDR3aa: CASSRDRGEKLFF; CDR3nt: TGTGCCAGTAGTAGGGACAGAGGAGAAAAACTGTTTTTT
abundance: once; j_gene: TRBJ1-2; d_gene: TRBD1; v_gene: TRBV6-1; CDR3aa: CASSDAEGQRYGYTF; CDR3nt: TGTGCCAGCAGTGACGCTGAGGGACAGCGTTATGGCTACACCTTC
abundance: .; j_gene: TRBJ2-2; d_gene: .; v_gene: TRBV15; CDR3aa: CATSPEPGGSRTGELFF; CDR3nt: TGTGCCACCAGCCCGGAGCCCGGGGGTTCTCGAACCGGGGAGCTGTTTTTT
abundance: .; j_gene: TRBJ2-3; d_gene: .; v_gene: TRBV13; CDR3aa: CASSLVGARDTQYF; CDR3nt: TGTGCCAGCAGCTTAGTGGGGGCCCGAGATACGCAGTATTTT
abundance: .; j_gene: TRBJ2-7; d_gene: .; v_gene: TRBV11-2; CDR3aa: CASSYIVDNEQYF; CDR3nt: TGTGCCAGCAGCTATATAGTGGACAACGAGCAGTACTTC
abundance: few; j_gene: TRBJ2-2; d_gene: TRBD2; v_gene: TRBV11-2; CDR3aa: CASSFGGSSIGELFF; CDR3nt: TGTGCCAGCAGCTTCGGCGGGAGTAGCATCGGGGAGCTGTTTTTT
abundance: .; j_gene: TRBJ2-7; d_gene: TRBD2; v_gene: TRBV5-4; CDR3aa: CASSLTSGGRYEQYF; CDR3nt: TGTGCCAGCAGCCTGACTAGCGGGGGCCGCTACGAGCAGTACTTC
abundance: .; j_gene: TRBJ1-1; d_gene: .; v_gene: TRBV5-4; CDR3aa: CASSIMGQNTEAFF; CDR3nt: TGTGCCAGCAGCATCATGGGGCAGAACACTGAAGCTTTCTTT
abundance: .; j_gene: TRBJ2-7; d_gene: .; v_gene: TRBV7-7; CDR3aa: CASSAGLTNYEQYF; CDR3nt: TGTGCCAGCAGCGCGGGACTTACAAACTACGAGCAGTACTTC
abundance: few; j_gene: TRBJ2-7; d_gene: TRBD2; v_gene: TRBV18; CDR3aa: CASSPGTGGFEQYF; CDR3nt: TGTGCCAGCTCACCAGGGACGGGAGGGTTCGAGCAGTACTTC